A single sample gave rise to the 26 T cell receptor beta chains below, sequenced in a study of blood T cell repertoires in COVID-19. Here immunoSEQ multiplex PCR was the method, and the copy in TCRdb shows in-frame clones only, minus some. The sample carries about 74,000 clones, about 92% recorded once. Source material: peripheral blood. The receptor set was obtained from a human donor in a cohort sampled during active COVID-19.

The rearrangement links TRBV7-9 to TRBJ2-1, with TRBD1 matching over 7 bases. V shed 7 bases and J 12 bases; nucleotides not matched to a gene: 15. The V gene's germline CDR1 is SEHNR and CDR2 FQNEAQ (reference sequence). This CDR3 is 14 amino acids long. The CDR3 bases are TGTGCCAGCATCCACCGGGACAGAGGCCTCGGGCAGTTCTTC. Its translation: CASIHRDRGLGQFF.

This clone was observed a handful of times. The rearrangement joins TRBV6-2 or TRBV6-3 to TRBJ2-2, with D perhaps matching TRBD2 (6 bases). The CDR3 is 16 amino acids. CDR1 and CDR2 (germline): MNHEY, SVGEGT. With 0 bases removed from V and 4 bases from J, the gap between germline ends came to 12 bases. CDR3 residues: CASSYSPGEGTGELFF. The CDR3 DNA reads as TGTGCCAGCAGTTACTCGCCGGGAGAAGGCACCGGGGAGCTGTTTTTT.

The chain joins TRBV19 to TRBJ2-3; 8 nucleotides match TRBD2. Trimming removed 6 bases from V and 2 bases from J; junction bases left unmatched: 10. CDR3 length: 16 amino acids. Germline assignment: CDR1 LNHDA and CDR2 SQIVND (reference sequence). CDR3 in DNA: TGTGCCAGTAGCCTTGGTCTAGCGGGTTTCACAGATACGCAGTATTTT. This translates into CASSLGLAGFTDTQYF.

The chain links TRBV7-3 to TRBJ2-1, with D possibly TRBD2 on 6 matching bases. Trimming stripped 2 bases from V and 3 bases from J, with 8 bases between. The CDR3 runs to 14 residues. From germline, CDR1 is SGHTA and CDR2 FQGTGA. The chain's CDR3 is CASSLQGLYNEQFF. For the CDR3, the DNA is TGTGCCAGCAGCTTACAGGGACTCTACAATGAGCAGTTCTTC.

CDR3 residues: CASRTTGGGYGYTF. In nucleotides, the CDR3 is TGTGCCAGCAGAACGACAGGGGGGGGCTATGGCTACACCTTC. This chain connects TRBV28 to TRBJ1-2; TRBD1 agrees at 9 bases. The ends lost 6 bases at V and 4 bases at J; junction bases unmatched: 6. The CDR3 is 14 amino acids. Germline V lookup: CDR1 MDHEN, CDR2 SYDVKM.

The chain is built from TRBV2 and TRBJ2-1, with D possibly matching TRBD2 (5 bases). Germline CDR1 is SNHLY and CDR2 is FYNNEI. This CDR3 contains 17 residues. The ends were cut back, 3 bases at V and 2 bases at J, with 17 bases in the middle. CDR3 nucleotides: TGTGCCAGCAGTGATCAGGCTGGGTTCGGGACCTACAATGAGCAGTTCTTC. Translated: CASSDQAGFGTYNEQFF.

The chain links TRBV5-1 to TRBJ2-3, with D possibly TRBD2 on 6 matching bases. The CDR3 loop spans 15 amino acids. Per germline, CDR1 SGHRS and CDR2 YFSETQ. Trimming stripped 4 bases from V and 4 bases from J, with 16 bases between. The CDR3, as DNA: TGCGCCAGCAGCCGGACGGGAGTAGAATCAGATACGCAGTATTTT. As protein: CASSRTGVESDTQYF. Variable domain in full (rest from reference TRBV5-1 and TRBJ2-3): KAGVTQTPRYLIKTRGQQVTLSCSPISGHRSVSWYQQTPGQGLQFLFEYFSETQRNKGNFPGRFSGRQFSNSRSEMNVSTLELGDSALYLCASSRTGVESDTQYFGPGTRLTVL.

V and J are TRBV6-5 and TRBJ2-2, with 7 bases fitting TRBD2. Per the germline V gene, CDR1 is MNHEY and CDR2 is SVGAGI. The CDR3 sequence is 14 residues long. V dropped 8 bases and J dropped 3; count of bases not matched to a gene: 6. CDR3 protein: CASSSGADTGELFF. CDR3 bases: TGTGCCAGCTCAAGCGGGGCGGACACCGGGGAGCTGTTTTTT.

The chain carries TRBV4-1 and TRBJ2-5; D is perhaps TRBD2 (5 bases). The germline gives CDR1 MGHRA, CDR2 YSYEKL. V lost 4 bases, J lost 5 bases, and 11 bases lay in between. The CDR3 consists of 13 residues. CDR3 in DNA: TGCGCCAGCAGCCTACGCGGCGGGGAGACCCAGTACTTC. This codes for CASSLRGGETQYF.

This chain's CDR3 is CSASTQYEQYF. DNA of the CDR3: TGCAGTGCTTCCACACAGTACGAGCAGTACTTC. This sequence joins TRBV20-1 and TRBJ2-7; unclear D gene. This CDR3 has 11 residues. V lost 5 bases, J lost 4 bases, and 9 bases lay in between. Germline CDR1 reads DFQATT; CDR2 reads SNEGSKA (reference sequence).

V usage is TRBV28 and J usage is TRBJ2-7; TRBD2 matches 7 bases. Germline V gene sequence: CDR1 MDHEN, CDR2 SYDVKM. The V gene end was trimmed by 5 bases and the J gene end by 2 bases; junction bases not matched to a gene: 6. The CDR3 length is 14 residues. CDR3 coding DNA: TGTGCCAGCAGTGCCCCCGGGACTACCTACGAGCAGTACTTC. Translating it yields CASSAPGTTYEQYF. The whole variable domain, remainder taken from reference TRBV28 and TRBJ2-7, is DVKVTQSSRYLVKRTGEKVFLECVQDMDHENMFWYRQDPGLGLRLIYFSYDVKMKEKGDIPEGYSVSREKKERFSLILESASTNQTSMYLCASSAPGTTYEQYFGPGTRLTVT.

In this sample, this clone turned up once. This sequence joins TRBV6-1 and TRBJ2-4, with D unresolved. Trimming removed 0 bases from V and 1 base from J, with 7 bases in between. Germline CDR1 is MNHNS and CDR2 is SASEGT. The CDR3 consists of 15 residues. DNA of the CDR3: TGTGCCAGCAGTGAAGCGGGCCCGGCCAAAAACATTCAGTACTTC. It encodes CASSEAGPAKNIQYF.

This CDR3 is CASSSTRLPYIAGSAYNEQFF. CDR3 bases: TGTGCCAGCAGCTCAACCAGGTTACCTTACATAGCGGGAAGTGCTTACAATGAGCAGTTCTTC. J is TRBJ2-1 and V is TRBV7-8, with 8 bases aligning to TRBD2. CDR1 SGHVS and CDR2 FQNEAQ come from the germline V gene. J gave up 4 bases and V 4 bases, and 24 bases lay outside the gene matches. This CDR3 spans 21 amino acids.

This chain connects TRBV18 to TRBJ2-2; weak D call: TRBD1 (6 bases). Germline V gene lookup returns CDR1 KGHSH and CDR2 LQKENI. Between the trimmed V and J ends, which lost 2 bases and 6 bases, there was a span of 10 bases. This CDR3 has 14 amino acids. CDR3 coding DNA: TGTGCCAGCTCACCAAGCAGGGGCGCCGGGGAGCTGTTTTTT. Its translation is CASSPSRGAGELFF.

The chain combines TRBV3-1 (or the pseudogene TRBV3-2) with TRBJ2-3, with TRBD2 matching 8 bases. V lost 1 base to trimming and J lost 4 bases; unmatched junction nucleotides: 4. There are 15 residues in the CDR3. Looked up from germline, CDR1 is LGHDT and CDR2 is YNNKEL (reference sequence). CDR3 sequence reads: CASSQGGLVADTQYF. The CDR3 coding sequence is TGTGCCAGCAGCCAAGGGGGACTAGTCGCAGATACGCAGTATTTT.

The gene calls are TRBV4-1 and TRBJ2-1, with 10 bases lining up with TRBD2. Germline V lookup: CDR1 MGHRA, CDR2 YSYEKL. V dropped 1 base and J dropped 9; count of bases not matched to a gene: 9. This CDR3 is built from 16 residues. The CDR3: CASSQGRTSGDGEQFF. The DNA of the CDR3 is TGCGCCAGCAGCCAAGGAAGGACTAGCGGCGATGGTGAGCAGTTCTTC.

V is TRBV14 and J is TRBJ2-4, with no clear D. Looked up from germline, CDR1 is SGHDN and CDR2 is FVKESK. This CDR3 has 13 amino acids. V lost 3 bases and J lost 7, with 10 bases in between. CDR3 region: CASSQSQANIQYF. The CDR3 region has the DNA TGTGCCAGCAGCCAGTCTCAGGCCAACATTCAGTACTTC.

This clone was seen more than once but under ten times. The J gene is TRBJ2-1, the V gene TRBV11-2; 9 bases align to TRBD2. The ends lost 1 base at V and 3 bases at J; junction bases unmatched: 4. Germline V lookup: CDR1 SGHAT, CDR2 FQNNGV. CDR3 length equals 16 residues. The CDR3 reads CASSLGREGRYNEQFF. The CDR3 DNA reads as TGTGCCAGCAGCTTAGGGCGGGAGGGCCGCTACAATGAGCAGTTCTTC.

V gene TRBV13 combines with J gene TRBJ1-1; D is ambiguous. The CDR3 is 16 residues long. The germline V gene encodes CDR1 PRHDT and CDR2 FYEKMQ (reference sequence). Trimming pared 1 base from V and 0 bases from J, leaving 12 bases between. CDR3 loop: CASSLAGRPLNTEAFF. The CDR3 bases are TGTGCCAGCAGCTTAGCTGGGAGACCATTGAACACTGAAGCTTTCTTT.

The chain is built from TRBV15 and TRBJ2-7; 12 nucleotides line up with TRBD2. Looked up from germline, CDR1 is LNHNV and CDR2 is YYDKDF (reference sequence). Trimming took 3 bases from V and 5 from J; bases not matched to a gene: 8. The CDR3 runs to 16 residues. The CDR3 here is CATSSSRLAGVNEQYF. In nucleotides, the CDR3 is TGTGCCACCAGCAGTAGCAGACTAGCGGGAGTTAACGAGCAGTACTTC.

The chain joins TRBV27 to TRBJ2-7; the D gene is possibly TRBD1 (7 bases). The V end was cut by 2 bases, the J end by 2 bases, with 13 bases between. The CDR3 has 15 residues. In germline, CDR1 is MNHEY, CDR2 SMNVEV (reference sequence). The CDR3 here is CASSLGVRGAYEQYF. The CDR3 DNA reads as TGTGCCAGCAGTTTAGGCGTCAGGGGGGCCTACGAGCAGTACTTC.

The genes are TRBV9 and TRBJ2-1; 7 bases are a match to TRBD2. The ends lost 3 bases at V and 1 base at J; junction bases unmatched: 10. This CDR3 is 17 amino acids long. Germline lookup yields CDR1 SGDLS and CDR2 YYNGEE. This chain's CDR3 is CASSEPGGAYSYNEQFF. The DNA of the CDR3 is TGTGCCAGCAGCGAGCCGGGGGGAGCGTATTCCTACAATGAGCAGTTCTTC.

A single count supports this clone. The V and J genes are TRBV28 and TRBJ1-1; 10 bases align to TRBD1. The V gene's germline CDR1 is MDHEN and CDR2 SYDVKM. The CDR3 is made up of 12 amino acids. Trimming at V came to 11 bases and at J to 4 bases, leaving 4 bases not matched to a gene. The CDR3 nucleotides are TGTGCCTCCCGGACAGGGGGCACTGAAGCTTTCTTT. As protein: CASRTGGTEAFF.

The V and J genes are TRBV5-4 and TRBJ2-5, with 9 nucleotides matching TRBD1. Germline-derived CDR1 and CDR2 are SGHNT and YYREEE (reference sequence). Trimming removed 4 bases from V and 3 bases from J; junction bases left unmatched: 7. The length of the CDR3 is 15 residues. In nucleotides, the CDR3 is TGTGCCAGCAGCCCGCTCCGGGACAGGGAAGAGACCCAGTACTTC. Protein sequence: CASSPLRDREETQYF. The whole variable domain, remainder taken from reference TRBV5-4 and TRBJ2-5, is ETGVTQSPTHLIKTRGQQVTLRCSSQSGHNTVSWYQQALGQGPQFIFQYYREEENGRGNFPPRFSGLQFPNYSSELNVNALELDDSALYLCASSPLRDREETQYFGPGTRLLVL.

The rearrangement joins TRBV7-9 to TRBJ1-5; no clear D. Germline V gene data show CDR1 as SEHNR and CDR2 as FQNEAQ (reference sequence). Trimming stripped 2 bases from V and 3 bases from J, with 8 bases between. This CDR3 comprises 14 residues. The CDR3 region has the DNA TGTGCCAGCAGCTTAAGCGGGGACAATCAGCCCCAGCATTTT. It is translated as CASSLSGDNQPQHF.

The chain links TRBV6-2 or TRBV6-3 to TRBJ2-5, with D tentatively TRBD1 (6 bases). CDR1 MNHEY and CDR2 SVGEGT come from the germline V gene. Trimming removed 5 bases from V and 5 bases from J, with 9 bases in between. The CDR3 has 12 residues. This chain's CDR3 is CASSPRGETQYF. CDR3 coding DNA: TGTGCCAGCAGTCCCAGGGGTGAGACCCAGTACTTC.